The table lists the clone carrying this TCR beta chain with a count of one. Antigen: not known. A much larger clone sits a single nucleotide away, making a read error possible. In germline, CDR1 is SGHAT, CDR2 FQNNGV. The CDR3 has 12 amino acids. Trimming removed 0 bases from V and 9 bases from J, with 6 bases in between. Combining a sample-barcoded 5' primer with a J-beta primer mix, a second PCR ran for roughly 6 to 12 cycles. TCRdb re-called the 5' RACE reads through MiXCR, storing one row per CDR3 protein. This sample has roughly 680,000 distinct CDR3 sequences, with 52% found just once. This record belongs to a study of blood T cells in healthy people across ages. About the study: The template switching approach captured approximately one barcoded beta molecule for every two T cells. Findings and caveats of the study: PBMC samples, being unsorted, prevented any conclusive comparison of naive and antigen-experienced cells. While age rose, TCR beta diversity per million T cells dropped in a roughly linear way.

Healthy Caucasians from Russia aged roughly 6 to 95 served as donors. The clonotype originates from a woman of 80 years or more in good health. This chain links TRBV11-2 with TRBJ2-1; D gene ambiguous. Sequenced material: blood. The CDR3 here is CASSLDKGEQFF. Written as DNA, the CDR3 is TGTGCCAGCAGCTTAGATAAGGGTGAGCAGTTCTTC.